Sequencing of this T cell receptor beta chain was carried out in a study of OX40 agonist ivuxolimab in advanced cancers. Study in general: Melanoma, hepatocellular carcinoma, head and neck or renal cell cancer occurred in dose-escalation patients.

Here immunoSEQ multiplex PCR was the method, and the copy in TCRdb shows in-frame clones only, minus some. The data show 70,000 to 90,000 clones, with 89% seen just once and approximately 10% held by the top ten. Regarding this clone: Its antigen is currently unknown.

Study-level findings and limits: CD8+ T cells (on average) carried more expanded clones than CD4+ T cells. Clones of CD4+ and CD8+ blood T cells grew by week 6 at doses of 0.1 to 3.0 mg/kg.

The CDR3 is 16 amino acids. Germline loops: CDR1 KGHSH, CDR2 LQKENI. V lost 1 base to trimming and J lost 2 bases, with 15 bases between them. This rearrangement joins TRBV18 to TRBJ2-7; weak D call: TRBD1 (5 bases). The TCR originated in an adult with an advanced solid tumor such as melanoma, head and neck, liver or kidney cancer. Sequencing used CD4+ or CD8+ T cells sorted from blood, obtained in a trial of the OX40 agonist ivuxolimab. The CDR3 DNA reads TGTGCCAGCTCACCACTTTTAGGGGAAGGGGCCTACGAGCAGTACTTC. It is translated as CASSPLLGEGAYEQYF.